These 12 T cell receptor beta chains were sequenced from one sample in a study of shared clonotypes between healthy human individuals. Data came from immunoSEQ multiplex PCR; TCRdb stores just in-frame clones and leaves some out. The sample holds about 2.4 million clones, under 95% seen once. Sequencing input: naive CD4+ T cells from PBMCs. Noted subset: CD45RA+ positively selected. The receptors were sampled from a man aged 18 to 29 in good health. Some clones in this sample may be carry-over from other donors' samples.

The CDR3 sequence: CASSRVSGRANEQFF. CDR3 nucleotide sequence: TGTGCCAGCAGCCGAGTGAGCGGGAGGGCCAATGAGCAGTTCTTC. The rearrangement links TRBV4-2 to TRBJ2-1; 10 bases line up with TRBD2. V dropped 4 bases and J dropped 6; count of bases not matched to a gene: 6. CDR1 is LGHNA, CDR2 YNFKEQ, per germline. The CDR3 covers 15 residues.

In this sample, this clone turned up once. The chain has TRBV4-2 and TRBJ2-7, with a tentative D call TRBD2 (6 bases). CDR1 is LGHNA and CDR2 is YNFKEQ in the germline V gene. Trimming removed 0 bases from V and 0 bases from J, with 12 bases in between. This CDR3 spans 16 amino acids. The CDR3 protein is CASSQDHGRLSYEQYF. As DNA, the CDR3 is TGTGCCAGCAGCCAAGATCACGGGAGACTCTCCTACGAGCAGTACTTC.

CDR3 nucleotides: TGTGCCAGCAGCTCCACTAGCGAAGCGTACAATGAGCAGTTCTTC. Translation: CASSSTSEAYNEQFF. The V gene is TRBV11-3, the J gene TRBJ2-1, with TRBD2 matching 7 bases. The germline V gene encodes CDR1 SGHNT and CDR2 YENEEA. The CDR3 has 15 amino acids. V shed 4 bases and J 4 bases; nucleotides not matched to a gene: 7.

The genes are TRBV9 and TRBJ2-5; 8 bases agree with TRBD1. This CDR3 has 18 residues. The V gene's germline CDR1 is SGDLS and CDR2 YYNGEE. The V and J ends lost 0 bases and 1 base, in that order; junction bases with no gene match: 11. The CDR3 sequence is CASSVAAGQGTSQETQYF. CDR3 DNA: TGTGCCAGCAGCGTAGCCGCCGGACAGGGAACGAGCCAAGAGACCCAGTACTTC.

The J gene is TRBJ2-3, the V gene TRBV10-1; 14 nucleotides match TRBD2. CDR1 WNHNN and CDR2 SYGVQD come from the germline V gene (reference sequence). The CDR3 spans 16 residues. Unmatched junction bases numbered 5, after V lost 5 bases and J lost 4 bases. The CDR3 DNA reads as TGCGCCAGCAGTCCAGGACTAGCGGGAGGTGCAGATACGCAGTATTTT. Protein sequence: CASSPGLAGGADTQYF.

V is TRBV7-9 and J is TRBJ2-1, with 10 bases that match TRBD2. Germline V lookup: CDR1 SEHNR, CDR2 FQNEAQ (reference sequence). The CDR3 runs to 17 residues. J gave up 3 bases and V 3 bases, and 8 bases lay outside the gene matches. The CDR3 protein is CASSFIASGGHYNEQFF. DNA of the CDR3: TGTGCCAGCAGCTTTATCGCTAGCGGGGGACACTACAATGAGCAGTTCTTC.

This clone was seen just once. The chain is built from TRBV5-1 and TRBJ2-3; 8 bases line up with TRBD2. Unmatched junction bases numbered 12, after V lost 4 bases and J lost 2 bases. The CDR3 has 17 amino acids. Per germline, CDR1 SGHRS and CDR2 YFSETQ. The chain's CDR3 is CASSPTETGGPTDTQYF. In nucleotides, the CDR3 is TGCGCCAGCAGCCCAACGGAAACGGGAGGGCCCACAGATACGCAGTATTTT.

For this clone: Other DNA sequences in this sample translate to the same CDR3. The CDR3 loop is CASSPGSSGANVLTF. CDR3 DNA: TGTGCCAGCTCACCAGGATCCTCTGGGGCCAACGTCCTGACTTTC. The chain combines TRBV18 with TRBJ2-6; D not resolved. Germline V gives CDR1 KGHSH, CDR2 LQKENI. Trimming removed 2 bases at V and 0 bases at J, with 5 bases between. CDR3 length: 15 residues.

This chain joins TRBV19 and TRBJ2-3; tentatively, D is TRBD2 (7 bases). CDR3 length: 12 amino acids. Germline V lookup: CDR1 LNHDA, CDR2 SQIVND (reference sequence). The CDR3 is CVSKGGSDTQYF. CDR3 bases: TGTGTCTCAAAGGGGGGGAGCGATACGCAGTATTTT.

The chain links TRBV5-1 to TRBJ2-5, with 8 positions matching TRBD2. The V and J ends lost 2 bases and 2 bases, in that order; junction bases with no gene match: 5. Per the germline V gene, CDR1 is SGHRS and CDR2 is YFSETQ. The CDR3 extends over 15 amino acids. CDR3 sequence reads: CASSFSGAGQETQYF. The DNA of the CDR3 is TGCGCCAGCAGCTTTAGCGGGGCGGGGCAAGAGACCCAGTACTTC.

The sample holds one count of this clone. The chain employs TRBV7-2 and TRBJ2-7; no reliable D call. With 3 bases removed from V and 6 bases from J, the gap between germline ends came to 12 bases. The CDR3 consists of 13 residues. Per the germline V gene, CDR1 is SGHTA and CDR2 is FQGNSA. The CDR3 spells CASSLFPLGEQYF. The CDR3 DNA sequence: TGTGCCAGCAGCTTGTTTCCGTTGGGCGAGCAGTACTTC.

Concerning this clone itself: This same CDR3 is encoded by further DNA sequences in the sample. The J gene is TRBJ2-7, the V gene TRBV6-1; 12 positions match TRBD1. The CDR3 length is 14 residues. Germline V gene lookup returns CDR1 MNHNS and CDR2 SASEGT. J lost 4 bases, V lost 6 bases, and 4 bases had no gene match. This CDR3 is CASSPGQGAYEQYF. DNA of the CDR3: TGTGCCAGCAGCCCGGGACAGGGGGCTTACGAGCAGTACTTC.